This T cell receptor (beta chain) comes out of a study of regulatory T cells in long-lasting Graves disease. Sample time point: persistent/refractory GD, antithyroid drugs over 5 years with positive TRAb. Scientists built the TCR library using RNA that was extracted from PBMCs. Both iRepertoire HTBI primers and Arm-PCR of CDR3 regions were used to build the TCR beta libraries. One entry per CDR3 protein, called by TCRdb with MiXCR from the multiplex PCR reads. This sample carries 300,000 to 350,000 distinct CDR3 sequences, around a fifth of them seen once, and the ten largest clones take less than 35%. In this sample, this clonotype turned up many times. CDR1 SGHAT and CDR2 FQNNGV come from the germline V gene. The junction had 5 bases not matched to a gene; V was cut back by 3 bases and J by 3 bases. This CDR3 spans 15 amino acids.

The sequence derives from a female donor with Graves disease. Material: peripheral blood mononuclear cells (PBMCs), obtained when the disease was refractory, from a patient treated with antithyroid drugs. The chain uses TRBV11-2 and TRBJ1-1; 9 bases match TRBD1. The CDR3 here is CASSFTGGYDTEAFF. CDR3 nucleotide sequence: TGTGCCAGCAGCTTCACAGGGGGCTATGACACTGAAGCTTTCTTT. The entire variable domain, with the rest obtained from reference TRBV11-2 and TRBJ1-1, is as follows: EAGVAQSPRYKIIEKRQSVAFWCNPISGHATLYWYQQILGQGPKLLIQFQNNGVVDDSQLPKDRFSAERLKGVDSTLKIQPAKLEDSAVYLCASSFTGGYDTEAFFGQGTRLTVV.